These 15 T cell receptor beta chains originate from one sample sequenced in a study of blood T cell repertoires in COVID-19. Generated by immunoSEQ multiplex PCR, the TCRdb table keeps only in-frame clones and is missing some. Among 65,000 to 95,000 clones listed, approximately 85% were seen once. The source material was peripheral blood. The source is a man between 65 and 85 years old with acute or convalescent COVID-19.

This clone appeared once. The chain is built from TRBV5-6 and TRBJ1-6, with D perhaps TRBD1 (6 bases). Trimming took 5 bases from V and 0 from J, leaving 18 bases between them. The CDR3 contains 18 residues. Germline V gene lookup returns CDR1 SGHDT and CDR2 YYEEEE. This chain's CDR3 is CASSKSEGGSSYNSPLHF. The DNA for the CDR3 is TGTGCCAGCAGTAAAAGTGAAGGGGGATCCTCCTATAATTCACCCCTCCACTTT.

J is TRBJ1-2 and V is TRBV4-3; D not certain. CDR3 size: 14 residues. Trimming stripped 4 bases from V and 0 bases from J, with 9 bases between. Germline CDR1 LGHNA, CDR2 YSLEER. The CDR3 DNA is TGCGCCAGCAGCCCAGAGCTAGCTAACTATGGCTACACCTTC. Its translation: CASSPELANYGYTF.

The sample holds one count of this clone. DNA of the CDR3: TGTGCCACCAGCAGAGGTGGGACTAGCGGGAAATACGAGCAGTACTTC. Its protein product is CATSRGGTSGKYEQYF. V usage is TRBV15 and J usage is TRBJ2-7; 13 positions match TRBD2. The germline V gene has CDR1 LNHNV and CDR2 YYDKDF (reference sequence). The CDR3 consists of 16 residues. Trimming removed 1 base from V and 4 bases from J; junction bases left unmatched: 4.

The CDR3, as DNA: TGTGCCAGCAGAATCGGGAGCCAGAACTATAATTCACCCCTCCACTTT. It specifies CASRIGSQNYNSPLHF. This chain uses TRBV7-2 with TRBJ1-6; D gene ambiguous. Germline V CDR1 and CDR2: SGHTA, FQGNSA. V was trimmed by 6 bases and J by 3 bases, leaving 15 bases between them. This CDR3 is built from 16 residues.

J is TRBJ2-2 and V is TRBV5-5, with 13 bases identical to TRBD2. With V trimmed by 0 bases and J by 7 bases, 6 bases remained unmatched. The length of the CDR3 is 17 residues. The germline V gene encodes CDR1 SGHKS and CDR2 YYEKEE (reference sequence). DNA for the CDR3: TGTGCCAGCAGCTTGGAACTAGCGGGAGGGCCCGTCGGGGAGCTGTTTTTT. Its translation: CASSLELAGGPVGELFF.

The gene calls are TRBV10-3 and TRBJ1-2, with D perhaps TRBD1 (5 bases). The V end was cut by 1 base, the J end by 6 bases, with 12 bases between. CDR3 size: 14 residues. The germline gives CDR1 ENHRY, CDR2 SYGVKD. DNA for the CDR3: TGTGCCATCAGTGAGTTAGGGGAGGGAGATGGCTACACCTTC. Protein product: CAISELGEGDGYTF.

This chain connects TRBV28 to TRBJ1-2, with 10 bases matching TRBD1. The CDR3 has 14 residues. The V segment lost 3 bases and the J segment 11 bases; nucleotides outside the gene matches: 9. Germline V CDR1 and CDR2: MDHEN, SYDVKM. CDR3 sequence reads: CASSFQDRGIRYTF. The CDR3 DNA reads TGTGCCAGCAGTTTCCAGGACAGGGGGATCAGGTACACCTTC.

The chain combines TRBV2 with TRBJ2-1, with 14 bases lining up with TRBD2. V lost 8 bases and J lost 10; bases outside the gene matches: 7. The CDR3 is 14 residues long. Germline V CDR1 and CDR2: SNHLY, FYNNEI. CDR3 coding DNA: TGTGCCAGCCTGGGACTAGCGGGAGTGCGCGAGCAGTTCTTC. Translating gives CASLGLAGVREQFF.

CDR3 residues: CASSFRGYNSPLHF. CDR3 DNA: TGTGCCAGCAGTTTTCGAGGGTATAATTCACCCCTCCACTTT. The chain employs TRBV6-2 or TRBV6-3 and TRBJ1-6; D ambiguous. There are 14 residues in the CDR3. Trimming took off 4 bases at V and 4 bases at J, with 8 bases between the two ends. Germline lookup yields CDR1 MNHEY and CDR2 SVGEGT.

The chain carries TRBV15 and TRBJ2-5, with 8 positions matching TRBD2. Germline CDR1 and CDR2: LNHNV and YYDKDF (reference sequence). There are 17 residues in the CDR3. Losses at the gene ends were 6 bases for V and 4 bases for J; bases not matched to a gene: 16. The CDR3 is CATSTGGAKWVRETQYF. The CDR3 coding sequence is TGTGCCACCAGTACCGGGGGGGCTAAATGGGTGAGAGAGACCCAGTACTTC.

The chain couples TRBV7-2 to TRBJ2-1, with 8 bases lining up with TRBD1. This CDR3 contains 14 residues. V was pared by 4 bases and J by 6 bases, with 5 bases of the junction left unmatched. Germline V lookup: CDR1 SGHTA, CDR2 FQGNSA. The DNA of the CDR3 is TGTGCCAGCAGCTCGGACAGGGTACTCAATGAGCAGTTCTTC. Its protein is CASSSDRVLNEQFF.

The chain joins TRBV11-2 to TRBJ2-3; TRBD2 is a possible D gene (5 bases). This CDR3 region has 14 residues. Germline V gene lookup returns CDR1 SGHAT and CDR2 FQNNGV. The V gene lost 1 base and the J gene lost 4 bases, with 9 bases spanning the gap. For the CDR3, the DNA is TGTGCCAGCAGCTTAGGGCTAGCCCCAGATACGCAGTATTTT. It translates to CASSLGLAPDTQYF.

The V gene is TRBV4-1, the J gene TRBJ1-4, with 9 bases fitting TRBD1. The CDR3 runs to 16 residues. Germline lookup yields CDR1 MGHRA and CDR2 YSYEKL. V shed 2 bases and J 5 bases; nucleotides not matched to a gene: 6. DNA for the CDR3: TGCGCCAGCAGCCAACAGACCGGGACAGGGAATGAAAAACTGTTTTTT. Protein: CASSQQTGTGNEKLFF.

V is TRBV19 and J is TRBJ2-3; no clear D gene. CDR3 length equals 13 residues. Germline V gene sequence: CDR1 LNHDA, CDR2 SQIVND (reference sequence). V was clipped by 3 bases and J by 3 bases, with 7 bases between them. The chain's CDR3 is CASSIPNTDTQYF. The CDR3 DNA follows: TGTGCCAGTAGTATCCCAAATACAGATACGCAGTATTTT. The full variable domain, its missing parts supplied by reference TRBV19 and TRBJ2-3, is DGGITQSPKYLFRKEGQNVTLSCEQNLNHDAMYWYRQDPGQGLRLIYYSQIVNDFQKGDIAEGYSVSREKKESFPLTVTSAQKNPTAFYLCASSIPNTDTQYFGPGTRLTVL.

The V gene is TRBV30, the J gene TRBJ2-7; D perhaps matches TRBD2 (6 bases). Germline assignment: CDR1 GTSNPN and CDR2 SVGIG (reference sequence). V was cut by 0 bases and J by 4 bases, with 13 bases left in between. This CDR3 has 14 residues. CDR3: CAWSVGGVLYEQYF. CDR3 DNA: TGTGCCTGGAGTGTAGGAGGGGTTCTGTACGAGCAGTACTTC. The variable domain in full, with the rest retrieved from reference TRBV30 and TRBJ2-7, is SQTIHQWPATLVQPVGSPLSLECTVEGTSNPNLYWYRQAAGRGLQLLFYSVGIGQISSEVPQNLSASRPQDRQFILSSKKLLLSDSGFYLCAWSVGGVLYEQYFGPGTRLTVT.